The sequence of this T cell receptor (beta chain) was determined in a study of blood T cells in healthy people across ages (dated by TCRdb to between 2015 and 2016). As for the study more broadly: In model experiments, roughly one uniquely barcoded TCR beta cDNA molecule per two T cells was captured by template switching. To avoid experimental bias, donors of different ages were distributed randomly across sequencing lanes. The study analyzed two additional independent replicas of 1 million unique cDNA reads from the same blood draw for two donors, one aged 18 to 29 and one aged 80 or older. Four age groups were formed from the donors: young (average 16 years), middle-aged (roughly 38), aged (about 62) and long-lived (roughly 81). Age-related changes in TCR beta repertoire diversity were measured in the study by deep sequencing normalized with unique cDNA molecular identifiers. The paper as a whole reports these results and caveats: Observed TCR beta diversity per million T cells fell roughly linearly with age, and a significant reduction was already apparent by age roughly 41. Because donor CMV infection status was unknown, age-related changes in expanded clonotypes were potentially confounded. A strong correlation was found between observed TCR beta diversity and the percentage of naive T cells measured by flow cytometry. Estimates of total diversity based on one million sequenced T cells were regarded as lower bounds and as underestimates. Compared with the aged group, the long-lived group had more naive CD4+ T cells, fewer expanded clones and increased TCR diversity, suggesting age selection. Since profiling was done on bulk unsorted PBMCs, naive and antigen-experienced compartments could not be conclusively compared.

The donors were 40 or so Caucasian individuals from Russia, aged roughly 6 to 90 years, who were systemically healthy. Each donor gave approximately 9.3 milliliters of peripheral blood, collected into EDTA-treated Vacutainer tubes. PBMCs were isolated by Ficoll-Paque density-gradient centrifugation, with at least 6.5 million obtained per sample. Trizol reagent was used to extract total RNA from the PBMCs, yielding at least 5 micrograms per sample. For every donor, flow cytometry on a PBMC aliquot measured the percentage of naive CD45RAhigh/CD27high T cells. The library was obtained by 5' RACE. A second roughly 6 to 11 cycle PCR used a sample-barcoded 5' primer and a J-beta primer mix. A unique molecular identifier was introduced onto each TCR beta cDNA molecule by a template-switch 5' adaptor carrying 12 random nucleotides. Each sample yielded at least 2.5 million CDR3-containing paired-end reads. First-strand cDNA was synthesized from all RNA with the Mint cDNA synthesis kit, primed by a TRBC-specific oligonucleotide. After uracil-DNA glycosylase treatment, a first 18-cycle PCR used universal primers M1SS and BC2_uni_R on all cDNA. As for the original processing: Normalization of each sample was performed by random selection of 1 million high-quality reads, each carrying a distinct molecular identifier. Reads sharing molecular identifiers were discarded rather than binned into consensus sequences. CDR3 identification, clonotype clustering and error correction used MiTCR with a Q25 quality threshold and the strictest error-elimination algorithm. Lower-bound total TCR beta diversity was estimated with a nonparametric unseen species model using Euler transformation. Using fastp trimming at Q25 and MiXCR clonotype assembly, TCRdb reanalyzed the public sequencing data and kept in-frame beta chains. A single entry per CDR3 protein holds the most common genes and DNA from its merged rows. The V and J calls and clone size are TCRdb's, not the authors'. Here the sample has around 1,800,000 distinct CDR3 sequences; more than 35% occur a single time. Clones ranked in the top ten supply 23% of the sample.

This clonotype has a handful of counts. Its antigen is still unknown. Per-nucleotide qualities are absent, and no much larger clonotype sits a single base away. Trimmed from V: 10 bases; trimmed from J: 1 base; junction bases lacking a gene match: 7. The germline V gene gives CDR1 as ENHRY and CDR2 as SYGVKD. The CDR3 goes from the cysteine to the phenylalanine over 15 residues. The read is trimmed to its CDR3 DNA, 45 bases read in frame from base 1. The TCR comes from a human donor in good health. The sample was blood. This chain joins TRBV10-3 to TRBJ2-5, and 12 junctional nucleotides match TRBD2. This receptor carries the CDR3 CATGLAGKSQETQYF. The nucleotide sequence reads TGTGCCACCGGACTAGCGGGGAAGTCCCAAGAGACCCAGTACTTC.